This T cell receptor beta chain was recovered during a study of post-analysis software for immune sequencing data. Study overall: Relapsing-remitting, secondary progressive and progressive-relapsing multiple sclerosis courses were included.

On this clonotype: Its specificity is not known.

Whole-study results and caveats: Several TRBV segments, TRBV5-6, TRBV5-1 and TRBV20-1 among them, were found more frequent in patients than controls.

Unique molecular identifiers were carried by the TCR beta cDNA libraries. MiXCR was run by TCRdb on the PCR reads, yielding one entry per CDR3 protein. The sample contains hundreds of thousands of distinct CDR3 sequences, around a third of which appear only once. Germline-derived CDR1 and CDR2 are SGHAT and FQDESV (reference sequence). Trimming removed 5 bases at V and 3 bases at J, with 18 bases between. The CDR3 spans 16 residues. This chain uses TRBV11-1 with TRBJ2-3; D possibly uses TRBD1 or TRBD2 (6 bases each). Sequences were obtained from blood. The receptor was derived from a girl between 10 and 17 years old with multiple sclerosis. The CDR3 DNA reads TGTGCCAGCAGCCCCCAGGGGTGGAGGGAAACAGATACGCAGTATTTT. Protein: CASSPQGWRETDTQYF.